Below, 22 T cell receptor beta chains from the same sample are listed, as sequenced in a study of radiation and T cells in renal cell carcinoma. Time point meaning: blood 4 weeks post-SBRT, at nephrectomy. The treatment was: 15 Gy SBRT to primary tumor, nephrectomy 4 weeks later. Using immunoSEQ multiplex PCR, the repertoire was profiled, and TCRdb retains in-frame clones only, with some absent. The profile covers roughly 45,000 clones, with roughly 80% appearing a single time and less than 35% taken by the ten largest. Material: blood, obtained from a patient whose treatment included radiotherapy and nephrectomy. These receptors came from a woman aged 70-85 years with renal cell carcinoma.

The chain carries TRBV5-1 and TRBJ2-5; 7 bases fit TRBD2. The CDR3 has 15 residues. Per germline, CDR1 SGHRS and CDR2 YFSETQ. V lost 0 bases to trimming and J lost 1 base; unmatched junction nucleotides: 3. The CDR3 sequence is CASSLDGGGQETQYF. For the CDR3, the DNA is TGCGCCAGCAGCTTGGACGGCGGGGGCCAAGAGACCCAGTACTTC.

By share of the sample, this clone is medium-sized. The CDR3: CASRWRGQANTEAFF. CDR3 nucleotide sequence: TGTGCCAGCAGGTGGAGGGGGCAGGCGAACACTGAAGCTTTCTTT. The chain carries TRBV13 and TRBJ1-1; 7 nucleotides match TRBD1. V was clipped by 6 bases and J by 1 base; unmatched bases: 8. Germline CDR1 and CDR2: PRHDT and FYEKMQ (reference sequence). The CDR3 is 15 amino acids.

This clone showed up just a few times. The J gene is TRBJ1-2, the V gene TRBV14, with a tentative D call TRBD1 (6 bases). Germline V gene lookup returns CDR1 SGHDN and CDR2 FVKESK. V lost 1 base, J lost 4 bases, and 16 bases lay in between. The CDR3 extends over 16 amino acids. CDR3 sequence: CASSQGPGALPYGYTF. CDR3 nucleotides: TGTGCCAGCAGCCAAGGACCGGGGGCTCTTCCCTATGGCTACACCTTC.

This clone was detected only once. The rearrangement links TRBV7-2 to TRBJ2-5, with D possibly being TRBD1 (5 bases). V gave up 4 bases and J gave up 1 base, with 16 bases separating them. Germline V gene data show CDR1 as SGHTA and CDR2 as FQGNSA. CDR3 size: 16 residues. The CDR3, as DNA: TGTGCCAGCAGCTCTTCCTTGGGGCCCGCCCAAGAGACCCAGTACTTC. Translation gives CASSSSLGPAQETQYF.

This clone occurred once. The gene calls are TRBV4-1 and TRBJ1-5; D perhaps matches TRBD1 (6 bases). The V gene lost 2 bases and the J gene lost 3 bases, with 11 bases spanning the gap. The CDR3 is made up of 15 amino acids. Germline-derived CDR1 and CDR2 are MGHRA and YSYEKL. The CDR3 DNA reads TGCGCCAGCAGCCAAAGCAGGGGTTCCAATCAGCCCCAGCATTTT. Residues: CASSQSRGSNQPQHF.

This chain joins TRBV6-5 and TRBJ2-1, with TRBD1 matching over 7 bases. CDR1 is MNHEY, CDR2 SVGAGI, per germline. The length of the CDR3 is 13 residues. The V gene end was trimmed by 6 bases and the J gene end by 2 bases; junction bases not matched to a gene: 1. CDR3 sequence: CASSRGTYNEQFF. The CDR3 DNA reads TGTGCCAGCAGCAGGGGGACCTACAATGAGCAGTTCTTC.

V usage is TRBV11-2 and J usage is TRBJ2-1; D may be TRBD2 (5 bases). This CDR3 has 14 residues. Between the trimmed V and J ends, which lost 4 bases and 7 bases, there was a span of 14 bases. Germline values: CDR1 SGHAT, CDR2 FQNNGV. CDR3 DNA sequence: TGTGCCAGCAGCTCGGACTTCCTGAGGAATGAGCAGTTCTTC. Protein product: CASSSDFLRNEQFF.

The chain is built from TRBV5-1 and TRBJ1-6; 10 bases match TRBD1. The germline gives CDR1 SGHRS, CDR2 YFSETQ. This CDR3 spans 15 amino acids. Germline trimming cut 3 bases from V and 7 bases from J; bases unmatched to any gene: 4. The CDR3 DNA follows: TGCGCCAGCAGCTACGGACAGGGGGGGAATTCACCCCTCCACTTT. It yields the protein CASSYGQGGNSPLHF.

The chain couples TRBV5-1 to TRBJ2-3; a possible D gene is TRBD1 (5 bases). Deletions cut 0 bases from V and 0 bases from J, with 11 bases between. This CDR3 has 16 residues. The V gene's germline CDR1 is SGHRS and CDR2 YFSETQ. CDR3 bases: TGCGCCAGCAGCTTGGAAGGGGCGCCTAGCACAGATACGCAGTATTTT. It yields the protein CASSLEGAPSTDTQYF.

The CDR3 coding sequence is TGTGCCACCAGCAGATTTGTCGCAGACAATGAGCAGTTCTTC. Encoded protein: CATSRFVADNEQFF. The V call is TRBV15, the J call TRBJ2-1, with no clear D. Trimming cost V 2 bases and J 5 bases, with 10 bases left between them. CDR3 length equals 14 residues. The germline gives CDR1 LNHNV, CDR2 YYDKDF (reference sequence).

This clone was observed once. The gene calls are TRBV19 and TRBJ1-2; possibly TRBD1 for D (6 bases). Germline V gene lookup returns CDR1 LNHDA and CDR2 SQIVND (reference sequence). This CDR3 has 14 amino acids. Deletions cut 6 bases from V and 5 bases from J, with 16 bases between. CDR3 sequence reads: CASSRDIGYYGYTF. The CDR3 coding sequence is TGTGCCAGTAGCCGGGACATAGGGTATTATGGCTACACCTTC. Full variable domain (rest looked up from reference TRBV19 and TRBJ1-2): DGGITQSPKYLFRKEGQNVTLSCEQNLNHDAMYWYRQDPGQGLRLIYYSQIVNDFQKGDIAEGYSVSREKKESFPLTVTSAQKNPTAFYLCASSRDIGYYGYTFGSGTRLTVV.

The chain uses TRBV5-1 and TRBJ2-7; D may be TRBD1 or TRBD2 (6 bases each). Germline V gene data show CDR1 as SGHRS and CDR2 as YFSETQ. The CDR3 length is 14 residues. With 0 bases removed from V and 6 bases from J, the gap between germline ends came to 13 bases. The CDR3 loop is CASSLEGGPAEQYF. The CDR3 nucleotides are TGCGCCAGCAGCTTGGAGGGGGGACCCGCCGAGCAGTACTTC.

This chain links TRBV18 with TRBJ2-1, with a weak D call TRBD1 (6 bases). CDR1 KGHSH and CDR2 LQKENI come from the germline V gene. V shed 2 bases and J shed 7 bases, with 15 bases lying between them. The CDR3 loop spans 15 amino acids. The CDR3: CASSPGGGEVNEQFF. For the CDR3, the DNA is TGTGCCAGCTCACCAGGTGGGGGCGAAGTGAATGAGCAGTTCTTC.

The gene calls are TRBV15 and TRBJ1-2; 12 bases match TRBD1. V shed 5 bases and J 8 bases; nucleotides not matched to a gene: 9. The CDR3 spans 15 residues. CDR1 and CDR2 (germline): LNHNV, YYDKDF (reference sequence). The CDR3 DNA reads as TGTGCCACCAGCGGAAGAACGGGACAGGGGGCGGGCTACACCTTC. Protein: CATSGRTGQGAGYTF.

The chain has TRBV29-1 and TRBJ2-7; D remains unclear. Trimming removed 2 bases at V and 0 bases at J, with 8 bases between. Germline V gene lookup returns CDR1 SQVTM and CDR2 ANQGSEA. CDR3 length: 13 amino acids. The CDR3 loop is CSVESEYSYEQYF. The CDR3 DNA is TGCAGCGTTGAATCCGAGTACTCCTACGAGCAGTACTTC.

V usage is TRBV5-1 and J usage is TRBJ2-7; TRBD1 aligns across 7 bases. CDR3 length: 14 amino acids. With 0 bases clipped from V and 7 bases from J, the junction kept 7 bases outside the gene matches. Germline V gives CDR1 SGHRS, CDR2 YFSETQ. The CDR3 nucleotides are TGCGCCAGCAGCTTGGGGGACAGCATGGGAGAGCAGTACTTC. It codes for CASSLGDSMGEQYF.

The rearrangement links TRBV18 to TRBJ1-2, with TRBD1 as a possible D gene (5 bases). Trimming cost V 3 bases and J 3 bases, with 14 bases left between them. Germline CDR1 and CDR2: KGHSH and LQKENI. CDR3 size: 15 residues. CDR3 amino acids: CASSPSEVRDYGYTF. The CDR3 DNA is TGTGCCAGCTCACCCTCGGAGGTCAGGGACTATGGCTACACCTTC.

This clone was observed a handful of times. The V and J genes are TRBV7-2 and TRBJ1-3; no definite D call. The V gene's germline CDR1 is SGHTA and CDR2 FQGNSA. V was pared by 3 bases and J by 4 bases, with 10 bases between. The CDR3 loop spans 14 amino acids. The CDR3 is CASSFSREGNTIYF. The CDR3 DNA is TGTGCCAGCAGCTTCTCTCGGGAGGGAAACACCATATATTTT.

V and J are TRBV29-1 and TRBJ1-5; a possible D gene is TRBD1 (5 bases). The CDR3 extends over 12 amino acids. V was shortened by 4 bases and J by 5 bases, with 9 bases between the two germline ends. The germline CDR1 and CDR2 sequences are SQVTM and ANQGSEA. The CDR3 sequence: CSVGARDQPQHF. CDR3 nucleotides: TGCAGCGTTGGTGCCAGGGATCAGCCCCAGCATTTT.

The chain recombines TRBV18 with TRBJ2-2, with D unclear. The CDR3 spans 15 residues. Per germline, CDR1 KGHSH and CDR2 LQKENI. The V gene lost 2 bases and the J gene lost 0 bases, with 7 bases spanning the gap. CDR3 amino acids: CASSPYGSNTGELFF. The CDR3 DNA reads TGTGCCAGCTCACCATACGGTTCGAACACCGGGGAGCTGTTTTTT. The full variable domain, in which reference TRBV18 and TRBJ2-2 provide the parts outside the CDR3, is NAGVMQNPRHLVRRRGQEARLRCSPMKGHSHVYWYRQLPEEGLKFMVYLQKENIIDESGMPKERFSAEFPKEGPSILRIQQVVRGDSAAYFCASSPYGSNTGELFFGEGSRLTVL.

This sequence joins TRBV10-3 and TRBJ1-5; D ambiguous. The germline CDR1 and CDR2 sequences are ENHRY and SYGVKD. This CDR3 region has 13 residues. The V and J ends lost 11 bases and 3 bases respectively, with 14 bases between them. The CDR3 here is CAPRARDNQPQHF. The DNA for the CDR3 is TGTGCCCCACGGGCGCGAGACAATCAGCCCCAGCATTTT.

This chain connects TRBV5-1 to TRBJ2-1, with a weak D call TRBD2 (5 bases). V lost 4 bases to trimming and J lost 5 bases, with 13 bases between them. This CDR3 spans 14 amino acids. Germline CDR1 reads SGHRS; CDR2 reads YFSETQ. As DNA, the CDR3 is TGCGCCAGCAGCATTAACCGGGATAACAATGAGCAGTTCTTC. Amino acid sequence: CASSINRDNNEQFF.